The 8 T cell receptor beta chains given below trace back to one sample, sequenced in a study of Ad26.COV2.S vaccination and SARS-CoV-2 variants. Assay: immunoSEQ multiplex PCR; the TCRdb copy retains only in-frame clones and omits some. The table includes roughly 380,000 clones, roughly 90% detected once. The treatment is: 15 to 20 received Ad26.COV2.S at low or high dose, single or two shots; several received placebo; per-sample allocation not given. Samples were taken on day 63 after the first vaccine or placebo injection. The source material was peripheral blood, sampled in a trial of Ad26.COV2.S vaccine versus placebo. These receptors all come from a person between 18 and 60 years old who received the Ad26.COV2.S COVID-19 vaccine or a placebo.

The chain combines TRBV10-2 with TRBJ2-7, with D possibly being TRBD2 (7 bases). Trimming removed 2 bases from V and 5 bases from J, with 13 bases in between. The CDR3 totals 14 residues. Germline V gene lookup returns CDR1 WSHSY and CDR2 SAAADI. For the CDR3, the DNA is TGCGCCAGCAGTGAGCCAGGGGCGGGGGACGAGCAGTACTTC. Residues: CASSEPGAGDEQYF.

The chain combines TRBV4-1 with TRBJ1-2; unclear D gene. CDR1 MGHRA and CDR2 YSYEKL come from the germline V gene. CDR3 length: 14 residues. The V end lost 0 bases, the J end lost 4 bases, and 9 bases lay between the germline ends. The CDR3 region is CASSQDLAAYGYTF. As DNA, the CDR3 is TGCGCCAGCAGCCAAGATTTAGCAGCCTATGGCTACACCTTC.

The chain joins TRBV2 to TRBJ2-1, with D maybe TRBD2 (5 bases). Germline CDR1 reads SNHLY; CDR2 reads FYNNEI. V gave up 3 bases and J gave up 3 bases, with 15 bases separating them. The CDR3 consists of 16 residues. The CDR3 DNA is TGTGCCAGCAGTGATCCCGGACGGGGAATCTACAATGAGCAGTTCTTC. Amino acid sequence: CASSDPGRGIYNEQFF.

The gene calls are TRBV3-1 (or the pseudogene TRBV3-2) and TRBJ2-1; possibly TRBD1 for D (5 bases). The CDR3 consists of 14 residues. Trimming took off 6 bases at V and 0 bases at J, with 9 bases between the two ends. Germline-derived CDR1 and CDR2 are LGHDT and YNNKEL (reference sequence). CDR3 sequence reads: CASRHRYSYNEQFF. The DNA of the CDR3 is TGTGCCAGCAGGCACAGGTACTCCTACAATGAGCAGTTCTTC.

The rearrangement joins TRBV2 to TRBJ1-5, with D uncertain. In germline, CDR1 is SNHLY, CDR2 FYNNEI. There are 13 residues in the CDR3. Trimming pared 4 bases from V and 6 bases from J, leaving 10 bases between. The CDR3 spells CASSGRGFQPQHF. CDR3 DNA sequence: TGTGCCAGCAGTGGGCGGGGTTTTCAGCCCCAGCATTTT. Full variable domain (rest looked up from reference TRBV2 and TRBJ1-5): EPEVTQTPSHQVTQMGQEVILRCVPISNHLYFYWYRQILGQKVEFLVSFYNNEISEKSEIFDDQFSVERPDGSNFTLKIRSTKLEDSAMYFCASSGRGFQPQHFGDGTRLSIL.

The chain carries TRBV2 and TRBJ1-2; possibly TRBD1 for D (5 bases). Trimming shortened V by 6 bases and J by 4 bases, and 12 bases separated the two germline ends. Per the germline V gene, CDR1 is SNHLY and CDR2 is FYNNEI. The CDR3 is 13 amino acids. The CDR3 DNA sequence: TGTGCCAGCAGGGCCCCGACAGCCTATGGCTACACCTTC. Its translation: CASRAPTAYGYTF.

The J gene is TRBJ1-1, the V gene TRBV5-8; D unclear. The CDR3 length is 17 residues. Germline V gene sequence: CDR1 SGHTS, CDR2 YDEGEE. Trimming removed 3 bases at V and 0 bases at J, with 18 bases between. The CDR3 DNA reads as TGTGCCAGCAGCTCTTTCGGAGGGCACACACTGAACACTGAAGCTTTCTTT. This translates into CASSSFGGHTLNTEAFF.

This clone appeared once. The chain employs TRBV19 and TRBJ1-1; 10 bases are shared with TRBD1. CDR1 is LNHDA, CDR2 SQIVND, per germline (reference sequence). This CDR3 contains 15 residues. After removal of 4 bases from V and 3 bases from J, the junction contained 5 bases not matched to a gene. CDR3 in DNA: TGTGCCAGTAGTAGTGGACAGGGGGTCGACACTGAAGCTTTCTTT. Translated, it gives CASSSGQGVDTEAFF.